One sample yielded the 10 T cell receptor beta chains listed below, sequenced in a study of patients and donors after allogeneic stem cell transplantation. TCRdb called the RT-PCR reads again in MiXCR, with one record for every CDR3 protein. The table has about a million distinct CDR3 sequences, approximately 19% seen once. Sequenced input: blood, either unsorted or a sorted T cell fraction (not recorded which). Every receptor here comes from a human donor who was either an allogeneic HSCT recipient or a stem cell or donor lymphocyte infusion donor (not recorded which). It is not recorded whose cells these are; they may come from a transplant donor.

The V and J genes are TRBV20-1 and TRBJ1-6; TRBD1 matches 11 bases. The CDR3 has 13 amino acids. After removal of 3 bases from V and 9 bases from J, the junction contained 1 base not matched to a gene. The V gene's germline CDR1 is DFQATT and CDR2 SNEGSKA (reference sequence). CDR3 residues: CSARDRGLSPLHF. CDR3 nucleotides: TGCAGTGCTAGGGACAGGGGGCTTTCACCCCTCCACTTT.

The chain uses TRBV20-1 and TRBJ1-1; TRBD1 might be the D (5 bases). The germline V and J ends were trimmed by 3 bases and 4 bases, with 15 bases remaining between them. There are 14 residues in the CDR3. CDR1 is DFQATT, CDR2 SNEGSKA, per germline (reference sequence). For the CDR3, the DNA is TGCAGTGCTAGTTCCGGTGGGGGTTTCACTGAAGCTTTCTTT. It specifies CSASSGGGFTEAFF.

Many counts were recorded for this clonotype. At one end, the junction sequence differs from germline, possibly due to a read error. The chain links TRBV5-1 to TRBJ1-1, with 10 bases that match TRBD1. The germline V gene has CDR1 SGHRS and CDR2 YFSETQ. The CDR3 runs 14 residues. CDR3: CASSPRDRGTEAFF. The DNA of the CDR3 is TGTGCCAGCAGCCCCAGGGACAGGGGCACTGAAGCTTTCTTT.

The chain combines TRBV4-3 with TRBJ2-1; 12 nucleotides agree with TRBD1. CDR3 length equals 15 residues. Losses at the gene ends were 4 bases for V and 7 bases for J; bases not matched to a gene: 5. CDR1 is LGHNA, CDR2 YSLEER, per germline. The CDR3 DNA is TGCGCCAGCAGCCTGGGACAGGGGGCACGAAATGAGCAGTTCTTC. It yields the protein CASSLGQGARNEQFF.

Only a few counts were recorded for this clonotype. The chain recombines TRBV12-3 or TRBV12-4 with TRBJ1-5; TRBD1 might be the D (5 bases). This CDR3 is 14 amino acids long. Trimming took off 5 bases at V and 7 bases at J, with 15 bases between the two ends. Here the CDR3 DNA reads TGTGCCAGCAGTCCCCGCGGAGGGGTGCAGCCCCAGCATTTT. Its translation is CASSPRGGVQPQHF.

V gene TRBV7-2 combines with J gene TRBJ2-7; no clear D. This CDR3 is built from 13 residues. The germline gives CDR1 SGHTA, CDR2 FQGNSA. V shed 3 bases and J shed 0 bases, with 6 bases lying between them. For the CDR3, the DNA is TGTGCCAGCAGCTTTGTTACCTCCTACGAGCAGTACTTC. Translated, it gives CASSFVTSYEQYF.

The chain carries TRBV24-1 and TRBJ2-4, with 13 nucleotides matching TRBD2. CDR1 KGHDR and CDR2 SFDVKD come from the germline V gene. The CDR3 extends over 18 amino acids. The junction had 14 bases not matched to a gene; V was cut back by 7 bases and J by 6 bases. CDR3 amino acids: CATSEGGGLAGPLNIQYF. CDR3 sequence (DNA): TGTGCCACCAGCGAGGGGGGGGGACTAGCGGGACCCTTAAACATTCAGTACTTC.

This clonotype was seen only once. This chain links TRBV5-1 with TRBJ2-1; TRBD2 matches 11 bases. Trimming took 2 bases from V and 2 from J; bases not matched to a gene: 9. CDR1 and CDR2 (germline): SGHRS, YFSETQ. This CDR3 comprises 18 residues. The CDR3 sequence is CASSLITRLAGTYNEQFF. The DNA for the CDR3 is TGCGCCAGCAGCTTAATTACACGACTAGCGGGAACCTACAATGAGCAGTTCTTC.

The CDR3 protein is CASSLGGLALIFGELFF. CDR3 in DNA: TGCGCCAGCAGCCTTGGGGGGCTAGCGCTTATTTTCGGGGAGCTGTTTTTT. The rearrangement uses TRBV5-1 and TRBJ2-2; either TRBD1 or TRBD2 may supply D (6 bases each). This CDR3 spans 17 amino acids. The germline CDR1 and CDR2 sequences are SGHRS and YFSETQ. Trimming took 4 bases from V and 7 from J, leaving 23 bases between them.

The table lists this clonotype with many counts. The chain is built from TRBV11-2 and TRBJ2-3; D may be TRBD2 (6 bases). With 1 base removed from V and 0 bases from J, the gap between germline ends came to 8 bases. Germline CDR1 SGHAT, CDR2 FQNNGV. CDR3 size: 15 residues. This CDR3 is CASSLGEASTDTQYF. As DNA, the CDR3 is TGTGCCAGCAGCTTAGGGGAGGCTAGCACAGATACGCAGTATTTT.